This paragraph reports one TCR beta chain. PBMCs stemmed from over 8.5 ml of fresh peripheral blood. The data are from a study of Graves' ophthalmopathy and Graves' hyperthyroidism. The V end was cut by 0 bases, the J end by 0 bases, with 12 bases between. The CDR3 totals 15 residues. Germline V gene data show CDR1 as DFQATT and CDR2 as SNEGSKA (reference sequence). TCR beta CDR3 amplification used RNA transcripts. The library came from an HTBI-primed first-round RT-PCR and a second-round multiplex PCR. TCRdb re-analysed the multiplex PCR reads in MiXCR, keeping a single row per CDR3 protein. The top ten clones hold less than 50% of a sample with 260,000 or so distinct CDR3 sequences, roughly 50% of them seen once.

This chain connects TRBV20-1 to TRBJ2-7, with D possibly being TRBD2 (7 bases). Sample: peripheral blood. This clonotype was sampled from an adult man with Graves' ophthalmopathy. Written as DNA, the CDR3 is TGCAGTGCTAGAGATGGGAGGGGGAGCTCCTACGAGCAGTACTTC. Translating gives CSARDGRGSSYEQYF.